Listed here are 23 T cell receptor beta chains from one sample, sequenced in a study of T cell responses to AZD1222 COVID-19 vaccine. Sequencing used immunoSEQ multiplex PCR; TCRdb keeps in-frame clones, though not all of them. The sample lists 73,000 or so clones; roughly 88% were seen once. The specimen comprised peripheral blood, sampled on day 0 of AZD1222 vaccination. These receptors all stem from an adult in good health.

The V call is TRBV11-1, the J call TRBJ1-6, with D hard to call. Germline CDR1 is SGHAT and CDR2 is FQDESV (reference sequence). V was trimmed by 3 bases and J by 7 bases, leaving 10 bases between them. This CDR3 has 14 residues. The CDR3 DNA reads as TGTGCCAGCAGCTTGGCGGGCGTCAATTCACCCCTCCACTTT. Protein sequence: CASSLAGVNSPLHF.

The chain employs TRBV30 and TRBJ1-6; D is uncertain. This CDR3 spans 11 amino acids. V lost 3 bases and J 13 bases, leaving 10 bases between the germline ends. CDR1 is GTSNPN and CDR2 is SVGIG in the germline V gene (reference sequence). CDR3 region: CAWRDERPLHF. The CDR3 nucleotides read TGTGCCTGGAGGGATGAAAGGCCCCTCCACTTT.

The V and J genes are TRBV30 and TRBJ2-7; D call uncertain. This CDR3 spans 11 amino acids. V dropped 3 bases and J dropped 2 bases, with 5 bases sitting between them. Germline V gives CDR1 GTSNPN, CDR2 SVGIG (reference sequence). The CDR3 region is CAWRGPYEQYF. CDR3 nucleotide sequence: TGTGCCTGGAGGGGCCCCTACGAGCAGTACTTC. The variable domain in full, completed from reference TRBV30 and TRBJ2-7, reads SQTIHQWPATLVQPVGSPLSLECTVEGTSNPNLYWYRQAAGRGLQLLFYSVGIGQISSEVPQNLSASRPQDRQFILSSKKLLLSDSGFYLCAWRGPYEQYFGPGTRLTVT.

The chain combines TRBV19 with TRBJ1-3; D is unclear. The CDR3 runs to 16 residues. Per the germline V gene, CDR1 is LNHDA and CDR2 is SQIVND (reference sequence). The V end lost 4 bases, the J end lost 0 bases, and 13 bases lay between the germline ends. In DNA, the CDR3 is TGTGCCAGTAGTAGCCGCAACTTCCACTCTGGAAACACCATATATTTT. It specifies CASSSRNFHSGNTIYF. Filled out from reference TRBV19 and TRBJ1-3, the complete variable domain reads DGGITQSPKYLFRKEGQNVTLSCEQNLNHDAMYWYRQDPGQGLRLIYYSQIVNDFQKGDIAEGYSVSREKKESFPLTVTSAQKNPTAFYLCASSSRNFHSGNTIYFGEGSWLTVV.

The V and J genes are TRBV6-5 and TRBJ2-2; maybe TRBD1 (6 bases). The germline V gene encodes CDR1 MNHEY and CDR2 SVGAGI. The V end was cut by 2 bases, the J end by 6 bases, with 13 bases between. CDR3 length: 15 amino acids. Here the CDR3 DNA reads TGTGCCAGCAGTTACGGGGGCGTAAAAGCCGGGGAGCTGTTTTTT. Its protein is CASSYGGVKAGELFF.

The rearrangement links TRBV2 to TRBJ2-7; the D gene is possibly TRBD2 (6 bases). This CDR3 region has 14 residues. V lost 3 bases, J lost 7 bases, and 16 bases lay in between. The germline V gene has CDR1 SNHLY and CDR2 FYNNEI. The CDR3 DNA reads as TGTGCCAGCAGTGATTTCGGGAGTAGTCGTGAGCAGTACTTC. Translation: CASSDFGSSREQYF.

For this clone: A junction end diverges from the germline sequence, so it may reflect a read error. The chain recombines TRBV5-1 with TRBJ2-1; D call uncertain. CDR3 size: 14 residues. The germline V gene has CDR1 SGHRS and CDR2 YFSETQ. CDR3 in DNA: TGCGCCAGCAGCTTGGAAGACTCCAACAATGAGCAGTTCTTC. Translation: CASSLEDSNNEQFF.

J is TRBJ2-2 and V is TRBV7-3; TRBD1 matches 7 bases. CDR1 SGHTA and CDR2 FQGTGA come from the germline V gene. The V gene end was trimmed by 1 base and the J gene end by 2 bases; junction bases not matched to a gene: 7. This CDR3 has 17 amino acids. The CDR3 reads CASSLSSGTENTGELFF. The DNA of the CDR3 is TGTGCCAGCAGCTTAAGCTCCGGGACAGAAAACACCGGGGAGCTGTTTTTT.

The rearrangement uses TRBV9 and TRBJ2-7, with D tentatively TRBD2 (6 bases). Germline-derived CDR1 and CDR2 are SGDLS and YYNGEE. V was clipped by 3 bases and J by 5 bases, with 15 bases between them. CDR3 length: 14 amino acids. CDR3 sequence reads: CASSAPGGGNEQYF. The CDR3 DNA is TGTGCCAGCAGCGCCCCCGGTGGGGGGAACGAGCAGTACTTC. Based on the CDR3 plus reference TRBV9 and TRBJ2-7, the full variable domain is DSGVTQTPKHLITATGQRVTLRCSPRSGDLSVYWYQQSLDQGLQFLIQYYNGEERAKGNILERFSAQQFPDLHSELNLSSLELGDSALYFCASSAPGGGNEQYFGPGTRLTVT.

The genes are TRBV5-6 and TRBJ2-7, with a possible D match to TRBD2 (5 bases). Germline V gene sequence: CDR1 SGHDT, CDR2 YYEEEE. The CDR3 loop spans 14 amino acids. V lost 2 bases, J lost 0 bases, and 9 bases lay in between. The CDR3 reads CASSLTGISYEQYF. The DNA for the CDR3 is TGTGCCAGCAGCTTAACGGGGATCTCCTACGAGCAGTACTTC.

The V gene is TRBV11-1, the J gene TRBJ2-5, with 9 bases aligning to TRBD1. The CDR3 length is 16 residues. Germline V CDR1 and CDR2: SGHAT, FQDESV (reference sequence). The V segment lost 5 bases and the J segment 1 base; nucleotides outside the gene matches: 8. The CDR3 here is CASSNRDREFQETQYF. For the CDR3, the DNA is TGTGCCAGCAGCAACCGGGACAGGGAATTCCAAGAGACCCAGTACTTC. Complete variable domain (other parts from reference TRBV11-1 and TRBJ2-5): EAEVAQSPRYKITEKSQAVAFWCDPISGHATLYWYRQILGQGPELLVQFQDESVVDDSQLPKDRFSAERLKGVDSTLKIQPAELGDSAMYLCASSNRDREFQETQYFGPGTRLLVL.

By frequency in the sample, this clone is medium-sized. This chain joins TRBV24-1 and TRBJ2-3, with 9 bases identical to TRBD2. CDR1 and CDR2 (germline): KGHDR, SFDVKD. The CDR3 contains 17 residues. V was pared by 5 bases and J by 4 bases, with 12 bases of the junction left unmatched. The CDR3: CATSAPPGTSSADTQYF. The CDR3, as DNA: TGTGCCACCAGTGCCCCACCCGGGACTAGCAGCGCAGATACGCAGTATTTT.

The rearrangement joins TRBV7-6 to TRBJ1-3; a possible D gene is TRBD1 (6 bases). This CDR3 has 18 amino acids. Germline values: CDR1 SGHVS, CDR2 FNYEAQ. Trimming took off 1 base at V and 0 bases at J, with 16 bases between the two ends. Here the CDR3 reads CASSLVAGGSRSGNTIYF. DNA for the CDR3: TGTGCCAGCAGCTTAGTCGCCGGGGGCAGCCGCTCTGGAAACACCATATATTTT.

DNA for the CDR3: TGTGCCAGCAGCACCGGAGTTCTAAACACCGGGGAGCTGTTTTTT. Its translation is CASSTGVLNTGELFF. The chain is built from TRBV11-3 and TRBJ2-2, with D hard to call. V lost 5 bases and J 2 bases, leaving 12 bases between the germline ends. This CDR3 is built from 15 residues. Germline loops: CDR1 SGHNT, CDR2 YENEEA. The whole variable domain, filled in from reference TRBV11-3 and TRBJ2-2, reads EAGVVQSPRYKIIEKKQPVAFWCNPISGHNTLYWYLQNLGQGPELLIRYENEEAVDDSQLPKDRFSAERLKGVDSTLKIQPAELGDSAVYLCASSTGVLNTGELFFGEGSRLTVL.

The J gene is TRBJ1-1, the V gene TRBV5-4, with TRBD1 as a possible D gene (5 bases). Germline CDR1 SGHNT, CDR2 YYREEE (reference sequence). This CDR3 is built from 15 residues. V lost 0 bases to trimming and J lost 3 bases, with 12 bases between them. CDR3 nucleotides: TGTGCCAGCAGCTTGGAGGTCAGGGATTACACTGAAGCTTTCTTT. It specifies CASSLEVRDYTEAFF.

The chain has TRBV3-1 (or the pseudogene TRBV3-2) and TRBJ2-7, with TRBD1 matching over 7 bases. CDR3 size: 14 residues. The germline V gene encodes CDR1 LGHDT and CDR2 YNNKEL (reference sequence). J lost 3 bases, V lost 1 base, and 3 bases had no gene match. CDR3 protein: CASSQGQGDYEQYF. CDR3 bases: TGTGCCAGCAGCCAAGGACAGGGAGACTACGAGCAGTACTTC.

This clone was counted only a few times. The rearrangement links TRBV5-8 to TRBJ2-3, with D possibly being TRBD2 (5 bases). The germline V and J ends were trimmed by 0 bases and 1 base, with 9 bases remaining between them. Per the germline V gene, CDR1 is SGHTS and CDR2 is YDEGEE. The CDR3 runs to 15 residues. In nucleotides, the CDR3 is TGTGCCAGCAGCTTGGGAGGGAAGGGCACAGATACGCAGTATTTT. It yields the protein CASSLGGKGTDTQYF.

The chain couples TRBV27 to TRBJ2-7, with TRBD1 as a possible D gene (5 bases). CDR3 length: 15 residues. V was trimmed by 1 base and J by 2 bases, leaving 12 bases between them. Germline V gives CDR1 MNHEY, CDR2 SMNVEV (reference sequence). CDR3 DNA sequence: TGTGCCAGCAGTTTATGGATCCAGGGTCCCTACGAGCAGTACTTC. Protein sequence: CASSLWIQGPYEQYF.

CDR3 region: CASSLTADSYNEQFF. CDR3 nucleotide sequence: TGTGCCAGCAGTCTCACAGCGGACTCCTACAATGAGCAGTTCTTC. The chain uses TRBV6-5 and TRBJ2-1; D perhaps matches TRBD2 (5 bases). Trimming left V 5 bases short and J 0 bases short, with 11 bases between. The CDR3 contains 15 residues. The germline V gene encodes CDR1 MNHEY and CDR2 SVGAGI.

In DNA, the CDR3 is TGTGCCAGCCGGAACAGGGGGCGATACGACACAGATACGCAGTATTTT. Its protein product is CASRNRGRYDTDTQYF. This chain connects TRBV19 to TRBJ2-3, with TRBD1 matching over 9 bases. Germline V gene lookup returns CDR1 LNHDA and CDR2 SQIVND (reference sequence). The V gene end was trimmed by 9 bases and the J gene end by 2 bases; junction bases not matched to a gene: 12. This CDR3 comprises 16 residues.

This chain joins TRBV19 and TRBJ2-1, with 7 bases identical to TRBD2. The V and J ends lost 9 bases and 8 bases, in that order; junction bases with no gene match: 4. The length of the CDR3 is 11 residues. CDR1 and CDR2 from the germline V gene are LNHDA and SQIVND (reference sequence). CDR3 sequence: CASRLADEQFF. CDR3 coding DNA: TGTGCCAGCCGACTAGCTGATGAGCAGTTCTTC.

Only a few counts were recorded for this clone. The chain is built from TRBV19 and TRBJ2-7; weak D call: TRBD2 (6 bases). Germline CDR1 reads LNHDA; CDR2 reads SQIVND (reference sequence). V was shortened by 7 bases and J by 3 bases, with 16 bases between the two germline ends. The CDR3 contains 14 residues. The CDR3 loop reads CASKPGPGDYEQYF. The CDR3 DNA reads as TGTGCCAGTAAGCCGGGGCCGGGAGACTACGAGCAGTACTTC. Based on the CDR3 plus reference TRBV19 and TRBJ2-7, the full variable domain is DGGITQSPKYLFRKEGQNVTLSCEQNLNHDAMYWYRQDPGQGLRLIYYSQIVNDFQKGDIAEGYSVSREKKESFPLTVTSAQKNPTAFYLCASKPGPGDYEQYFGPGTRLTVT.

In nucleotides, the CDR3 is TGTGCCATCAAGTCGACTACGAAGGGAGCAGATACGCAGTATTTT. Amino acid sequence: CAIKSTTKGADTQYF. The rearrangement joins TRBV10-3 to TRBJ2-3; D is perhaps TRBD2 (5 bases). CDR1 and CDR2 (germline): ENHRY, SYGVKD. The CDR3 totals 15 residues. Between the trimmed V and J ends, which lost 7 bases and 4 bases, there was a span of 18 bases.